Listed below are T cell receptor beta chains from one sample, sequenced in a study of T cell responses to AZD1222 COVID-19 vaccine. Using immunoSEQ multiplex PCR, the repertoire was profiled, and TCRdb retains in-frame clones only, with some absent. Of about 86,000 clones in the sample, 88% were seen once. This specimen consisted of peripheral blood, obtained on day 0 of MenACWY control vaccination. All receptors derive from an adult in good health. Both conserved end residues are part of each CDR3. A D gene is named only where the DNA matches it firmly.

D	V	length	CDR3
.	TRBV4-2	14	CASSQDTAGQPQHF
.	TRBV4-1	14	CASSQEFGTSPLHF
.	TRBV7-3	14	CASSLNALTGELFF
.	TRBV20-1	11	CSAQSQAQAFF
TRBD2	TRBV3-1/TRBV3-2	17	CASSQGISGGASYEQYF
.	TRBV5-6	14	CASSLGPTGSTIYF
.	TRBV19	14	CASSIDIQGQPQHF
TRBD1	TRBV6-5	13	CASRRGPTGELFF
TRBD2	TRBV27	15	CASSNLLAGGHEQYF
.	TRBV6-5	15	CASSSAGTMNTEAFF
.	TRBV5-1	16	CASSSATGAANYGYTF
.	TRBV6-1	16	CASSVERTANTGELFF
.	TRBV10-3	14	CAISAFNSDKEQYF
.	TRBV6-1	14	CASSEVPRDYGYTF
.	TRBV28	15	CASRFPVEPGYGYTF
.	TRBV24-1	15	CATSDQGSGANVLTF
.	TRBV12-3/TRBV12-4	12	CASSYDTGELFF
TRBD1	TRBV30	15	CAWSLDRGSYNEQFF
.	TRBV19	13	CASEGGMNEKLFF
.	TRBV5-6	17	CASSSLGDRGSGNTIYF
TRBD1	TRBV18	14	CASSLQGAQTEAFF
.	TRBV29-1	15	CSVLPDSFFGGEAFF
.	TRBV30	15	CAWSVRGRTTGELFF
.	TRBV19	14	CASRSGHSGNTIYF
.	TRBV29-1	14	CSVVAGGGGNTIYF
.	TRBV5-6	12	CASSPRDEKLFF
.	TRBV3-1/TRBV3-2	16	CASSQDAPDPYNEQFF
.	TRBV30	13	CAWSVPGRTEAFF
.	TRBV18	14	CASSPTGLTYEQYF
.	TRBV12-3/TRBV12-4	12	CASSQGTYGYTF
.	TRBV4-1	12	CASSQDRGPPFF
TRBD1	TRBV19	15	CASRPRQGGGQPQHF
.	TRBV6-5	15	CAGARGKANTDTQYF
.	TRBV4-3	15	CASSQMDRNTGELFF
.	TRBV7-9	13	CASSLWGEETQYF
.	TRBV19	15	CASSIEGARGTEAFF
TRBD1	TRBV28	16	CASSSRQGHGNTEAFF
.	TRBV7-9	15	CASSLEGHTYTEAFF
.	TRBV6-2/TRBV6-3	12	CASSWVGQPQHF
TRBD1	TRBV24-1	15	CATSEGGQGEEKLFF
.	TRBV28	12	CASRGTELPLRF
.	TRBV6-5	14	CASRAPTNNYGYTF
.	TRBV28	14	CASSLNQLNTEAFF
.	TRBV4-2	19	CASSQEPARGYDSNQPQHF
.	TRBV7-9	17	CASSLPWAGDVTHTIYF
TRBD1	TRBV6-5	14	CASSFPGTGGEQYF
.	TRBV19	11	CASSVGETQYF
.	TRBV6-5	14	CASSSTLANYGYTF
.	TRBV3-1/TRBV3-2	17	CASSQGAGAPTNEKLFF
.	TRBV7-2	15	CASSLRQGGGTEAFF
.	TRBV18	16	CASSPSVQGGNTEAFF
TRBD1	TRBV12-3/TRBV12-4	12	CASNDRETEAFF
TRBD1	TRBV20-1	11	CSASLTGTIHF
.	TRBV15	14	CATSRDRGTGEQYF